This TCR beta chain is drawn from a study of beta chain features in type 1 diabetes. The whole isolated RNA underwent reverse transcription, so sequencing captured expressed TCRB transcripts. Profiling relied on immunoSEQ multiplex PCR, and the TCRdb table lists in-frame clones only, not all of them. The table shows a few hundred thousand clones, with roughly 17% occurring only once. Purities in excess of 95% were seen in all sorted populations. In its sample, this clone was seen a few times. Its antigen is as yet unknown. Trimming took 1 base from V and 5 from J, leaving 19 bases between them. Germline V gene data show CDR1 as MGHRA and CDR2 as YSYEKL. The length of the CDR3 is 17 residues. General study findings and limits: The study found that naive, central memory and Treg TCRB repertoires appeared more similar in patients than in healthy donors. Patients with Type 1 diabetes showed moderately but significantly shorter TCRB CDR3s in all four CD4+ subsets.

The chain has TRBV4-1 and TRBJ2-3, with D possibly being TRBD1 (7 bases). The receptor's source is a young man with type 1 diabetes. Material for sequencing was naive CD4+ T cells from blood. This CDR3 is CASSQGTGDWFKDTQYF. CDR3 bases: TGCGCCAGCAGCCAAGGAACAGGGGACTGGTTCAAAGATACGCAGTATTTT.